This T cell receptor beta chain emerged from a study of blood T cells in healthy people across ages. Regarding this clonotype: Its specificity is unknown. Its ends do not fully match the called genes, so a read error is possible.

Overall study results and limits: Unknown donor CMV status possibly confounded expanded clonotype changes. From one million sequenced T cells, diversity estimates were lower bounds.

PCR was performed a second time for about 7 to 12 cycles using a sample-barcoded 5' primer and a J-beta primer mix. Each CDR3 protein is one row after TCRdb ran MiXCR on the 5' RACE reads. Counted here are roughly 1.7 million distinct CDR3 sequences, roughly 32% occurring once; the ten biggest clones make up around 10%. The CDR3 spans 14 residues. Germline values: CDR1 SEHNR, CDR2 FQNEAQ (reference sequence). The specimen was blood. The V and J genes are TRBV7-9 and TRBJ2-1; the match to TRBD2 covers 8 bases. This receptor was identified in a woman aged 25 to 39 in good health. The CDR3 DNA reads as TGTGCCAGCAGCCCGCTAGCGGGCCAGCTTGGGCAGGTCTTC. This translates into CASSPLAGQLGQVF.